This T cell receptor (beta chain) was retrieved from a study of T cell responses to AZD1222 COVID-19 vaccine. Remarks on this clone: What it binds is unknown.

Study observations and caveats: The donor group comprised mostly white British people and more females; the analysis possibly underestimated clonal diversity. After the peak T cell response, and only then, were repertoires sampled. The CD4 TCRs associated with vaccination extended across spike and predominated at 160-218 and 743-854.

TCRdb's table, derived via immunoSEQ multiplex PCR, lists solely in-frame clones and lacks some. The top ten hold 0.9% to 1.1% of the sample, which has some 200,000 clones, more than 85% seen once. Trimming removed 7 bases from V and 1 base from J; junction bases left unmatched: 7. Germline CDR1 and CDR2: MNHEY and SVGAGI. The CDR3 is 15 residues long. J is TRBJ1-5 and V is TRBV6-5; 7 bases match TRBD1. Sequencing was performed on peripheral blood, taken on day 0 of MenACWY control vaccination. The origin of this receptor is an adult in good health. This CDR3 is CASILTGMSNQPQHF. In DNA form, the CDR3 reads TGTGCCAGCATTCTGACAGGGATGAGCAATCAGCCCCAGCATTTT.